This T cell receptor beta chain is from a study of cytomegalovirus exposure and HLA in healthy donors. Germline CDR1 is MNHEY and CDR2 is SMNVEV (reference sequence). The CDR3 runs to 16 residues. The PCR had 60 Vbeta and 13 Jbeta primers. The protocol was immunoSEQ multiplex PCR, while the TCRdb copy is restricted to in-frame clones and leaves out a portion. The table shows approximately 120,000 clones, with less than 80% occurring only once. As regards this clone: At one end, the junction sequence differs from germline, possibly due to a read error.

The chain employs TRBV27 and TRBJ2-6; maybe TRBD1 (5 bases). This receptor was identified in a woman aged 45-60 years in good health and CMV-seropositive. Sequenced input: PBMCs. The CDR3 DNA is TGTGCCAGCAAAGGGTCATCCTCCTCTGGGGCCAACGGCCTGACTTTC. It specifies CASKGSSSSGANGLTF.